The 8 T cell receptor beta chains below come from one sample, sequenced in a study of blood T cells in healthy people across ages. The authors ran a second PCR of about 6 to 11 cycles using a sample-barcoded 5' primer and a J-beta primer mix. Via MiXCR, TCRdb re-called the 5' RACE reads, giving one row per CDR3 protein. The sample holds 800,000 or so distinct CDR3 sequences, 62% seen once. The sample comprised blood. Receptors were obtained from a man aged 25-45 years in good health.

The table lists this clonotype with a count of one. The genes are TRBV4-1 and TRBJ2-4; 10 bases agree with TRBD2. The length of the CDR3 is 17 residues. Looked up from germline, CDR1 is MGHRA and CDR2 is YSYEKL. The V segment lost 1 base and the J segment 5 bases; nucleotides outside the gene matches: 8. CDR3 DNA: TGCGCCAGCAGCCAAGGTCCGAGCGGGGGGGCCCAAAACATTCAGTACTTC. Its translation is CASSQGPSGGAQNIQYF.

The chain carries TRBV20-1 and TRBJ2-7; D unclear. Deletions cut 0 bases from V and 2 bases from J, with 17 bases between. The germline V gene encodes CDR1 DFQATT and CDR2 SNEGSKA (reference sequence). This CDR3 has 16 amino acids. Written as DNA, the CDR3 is TGCAGTGCTAGAGATCAGAACGAGGCCGGCACCTACGAGCAGTACTTC. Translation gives CSARDQNEAGTYEQYF.

The CDR3 coding sequence is TGTGCCAGCAGTGTCCAGGGGGCCTACAATGAGCAGTTCTTC. Its protein product is CASSVQGAYNEQFF. The V and J genes are TRBV5-5 and TRBJ2-1, with TRBD1 identical over 7 bases. V lost 5 bases to trimming and J lost 2 bases; unmatched junction nucleotides: 4. The CDR3 consists of 14 residues. In germline, CDR1 is SGHKS, CDR2 YYEKEE (reference sequence).

The CDR3: CSATTLAPAVVYEQYF. The CDR3 coding sequence is TGCAGTGCTACTACCCTCGCCCCCGCAGTAGTTTACGAGCAGTACTTC. This chain connects TRBV20-1 to TRBJ2-7; no firm D call. Trimming shortened V by 4 bases and J by 4 bases, and 23 bases separated the two germline ends. Germline CDR1 is DFQATT and CDR2 is SNEGSKA (reference sequence). The CDR3 contains 16 residues.

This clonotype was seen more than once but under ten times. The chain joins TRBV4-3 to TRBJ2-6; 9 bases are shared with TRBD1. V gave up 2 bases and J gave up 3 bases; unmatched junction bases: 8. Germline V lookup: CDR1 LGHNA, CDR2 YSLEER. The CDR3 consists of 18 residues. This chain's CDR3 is CASSQTLTGGYGANVLTF. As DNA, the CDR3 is TGCGCCAGCAGCCAAACCTTGACAGGGGGGTATGGGGCCAACGTCCTGACTTTC.

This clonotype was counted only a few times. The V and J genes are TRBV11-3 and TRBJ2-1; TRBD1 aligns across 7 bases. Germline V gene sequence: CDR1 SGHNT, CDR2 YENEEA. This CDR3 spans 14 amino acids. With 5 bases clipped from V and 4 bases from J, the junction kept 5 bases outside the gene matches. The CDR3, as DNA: TGTGCCAGCAGCCGGGACAGCCCTTACAATGAGCAGTTCTTC. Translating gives CASSRDSPYNEQFF.

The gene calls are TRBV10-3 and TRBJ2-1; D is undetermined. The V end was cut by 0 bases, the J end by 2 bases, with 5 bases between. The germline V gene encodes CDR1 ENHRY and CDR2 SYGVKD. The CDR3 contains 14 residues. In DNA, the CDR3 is TGTGCCATCAGTGAGTCGGCGCCCTACAATGAGCAGTTCTTC. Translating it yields CAISESAPYNEQFF.

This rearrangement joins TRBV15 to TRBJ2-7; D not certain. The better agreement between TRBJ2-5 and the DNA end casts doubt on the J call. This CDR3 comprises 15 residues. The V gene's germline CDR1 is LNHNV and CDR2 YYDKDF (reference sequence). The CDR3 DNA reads TGTGCCACCAGCAGACAACAGAGGAGACAAGAGACCCAGTACTTC. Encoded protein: CATSRQQRRQETQYF.